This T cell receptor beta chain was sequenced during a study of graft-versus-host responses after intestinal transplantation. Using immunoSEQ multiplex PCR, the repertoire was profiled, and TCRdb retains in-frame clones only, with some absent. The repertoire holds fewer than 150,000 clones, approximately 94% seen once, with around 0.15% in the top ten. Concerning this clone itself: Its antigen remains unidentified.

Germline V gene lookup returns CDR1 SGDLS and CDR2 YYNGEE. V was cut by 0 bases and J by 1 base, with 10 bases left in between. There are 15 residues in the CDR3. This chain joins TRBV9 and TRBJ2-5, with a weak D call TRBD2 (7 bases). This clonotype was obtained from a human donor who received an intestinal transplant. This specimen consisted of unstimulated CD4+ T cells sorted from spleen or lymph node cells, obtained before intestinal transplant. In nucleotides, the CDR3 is TGTGCCAGCAGCGTAGTGGGAGGGGGCCAAGAGACCCAGTACTTC. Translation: CASSVVGGGQETQYF.